A selection of T cell receptor beta chains follows, all from one sample in a study of cytomegalovirus exposure and HLA in healthy donors. Only in-frame clones appear in the TCRdb table, and some are missing; sequencing was by immunoSEQ multiplex PCR. The sample carries about 190,000 clones, around four fifths recorded once. The sequenced material came from PBMCs. These receptors all stem from a middle-aged man in good health and CMV-seropositive. The CDR3 runs from the conserved cysteine through the conserved F or W. Each record gives: V gene, clone size, J gene, D gene, CDR3 protein, CDR3 DNA. D genes are given only for firm matches. Rows give clone size only sometimes, using once, few, many, or a class for an expanded clone.

>TRBV10-3|NA|TRBJ2-7|TRBD2
CAILTSDSYEQYF
TGTGCCATCCTCACTAGCGACTCCTACGAGCAGTACTTC
>TRBV7-7|few|TRBJ2-2|NA
CASSPRSGGGELFF
TGTGCCAGCAGCCCCCGAAGCGGCGGCGGGGAGCTGTTTTTT
>TRBV30|few|TRBJ1-4|NA
CAWRLPGTRGEKLFF
TGTGCCTGGAGGCTACCCGGGACAAGAGGCGAAAAACTGTTTTTT
>TRBV7-9|few|TRBJ2-7|NA
CASSALTGALYEQYF
TGTGCCAGCAGCGCCCTGACAGGAGCTCTTTACGAGCAGTACTTC
>TRBV29-1|NA|TRBJ2-5|NA
CSVEDLVRLYQETQYF
TGCAGCGTTGAAGATTTAGTACGGTTGTACCAAGAGACCCAGTACTTC
>TRBV5-1|NA|TRBJ1-5|NA
CASSSGGASFQPQHF
TGCGCCAGCAGCTCCGGCGGGGCTTCGTTTCAGCCCCAGCATTTT
>TRBV10-2|NA|TRBJ2-1|NA
CASSEAGLSVRNEQFF
TGCGCCAGCAGTGAGGCTGGACTATCTGTAAGGAATGAGCAGTTCTTC
>TRBV7-9|few|TRBJ1-2|NA
CSSSLEGNYGYTF
TGTTCCAGCAGCTTAGAGGGGAACTATGGCTACACCTTC
>TRBV6-1|NA|TRBJ2-7|TRBD2
CASKNAGEYEQYF
TGTGCCAGCAAAAACGCGGGGGAGTACGAGCAGTACTTC
>TRBV7-8|NA|TRBJ1-3|NA
CASSLEVRRNTIYF
TGTGCCAGCAGCTTAGAAGTTCGGAGGAACACCATATATTTT
>TRBV19|NA|TRBJ2-4|TRBD2
CASSHGRNIQYF
TGTGCCAGTAGTCACGGGAGGAACATTCAGTACTTC
>TRBV6-1|once|TRBJ1-5|NA
CASSDTVQPQHF
TGTGCCAGCAGTGATACAGTTCAGCCCCAGCATTTT
>TRBV5-4|few|TRBJ1-1|NA
CASSLEPFTVNTEAFF
TGTGCCAGCAGCCTCGAGCCGTTCACAGTGAACACTGAAGCTTTCTTT
>TRBV2|NA|TRBJ1-1|NA
CASREGVRGEAFF
TGTGCCAGCAGGGAGGGTGTACGCGGTGAAGCTTTCTTT
>TRBV19|NA|TRBJ1-1|TRBD1
CASKRKGARTEAFF
TGTGCCAGTAAACGAAAGGGGGCTCGCACTGAAGCTTTCTTT
>TRBV14|NA|TRBJ2-3|TRBD2
CASSPAGGPPDTQYF
TGTGCCAGCAGCCCAGCGGGAGGGCCCCCAGATACGCAGTATTTT
>TRBV28|NA|TRBJ2-7|TRBD2
CASSLPSLRTSGIYEQYF
TGTGCCAGCAGTTTACCTTCACTTCGGACTAGCGGGATATACGAGCAGTACTTC
>TRBV19|NA|TRBJ1-1|TRBD1
CASKEGAKITEAFF
TGTGCCAGTAAGGAGGGGGCCAAAATCACTGAAGCTTTCTTT
>TRBV7-8|NA|TRBJ1-3|NA
CASSRAAGRSGNTIYF
TGTGCCAGCAGCCGTGCCGCGGGTCGCTCTGGAAACACCATATATTTT
>TRBV15|few|TRBJ1-2|NA
CATSRDLTNYGYTF
TGTGCCACCAGCAGAGATTTAACTAACTATGGCTACACCTTC
>TRBV6-5|NA|TRBJ2-7|NA
CASSYSPTVREQYF
TGTGCCAGCAGTTACTCACCGACAGTGCGAGAGCAGTACTTC
>TRBV29-1|NA|TRBJ2-7|NA
CIGRDIFPYEQYF
TGCATCGGGCGGGATATCTTCCCCTACGAGCAGTACTTC
>TRBV5-6|NA|TRBJ1-1|NA
CASSPGRDTEAFF
TGTGCCAGCAGCCCAGGGAGGGACACTGAAGCTTTCTTT
>TRBV6-1|NA|TRBJ1-1|NA
CASSVEVNTEAFF
TGTGCCAGCAGTGTTGAGGTTAACACTGAAGCTTTCTTT
>TRBV6-5|NA|TRBJ1-1|NA
CASGDFRKAFF
TGTGCCAGCGGAGACTTTCGTAAAGCTTTCTTT
>TRBV6-5|few|TRBJ1-3|TRBD1
CASSWTGAGNTIYF
TGTGCCAGCAGTTGGACAGGAGCTGGAAACACCATATATTTT
>TRBV5-1|few|TRBJ2-2|NA
CASTPAGVLGTGELFF
TGCGCCAGCACCCCGGCCGGAGTTTTGGGCACCGGGGAGCTGTTTTTT
>TRBV7-9|NA|TRBJ1-2|TRBD1
CASSRPGQGNYGYTF
TGTGCCAGCAGCCGACCGGGACAGGGCAACTATGGCTACACCTTC
>TRBV5-6|NA|TRBJ2-3|NA
CASSLGVPTGTDTQYF
TGTGCCAGCAGCTTGGGGGTACCAACAGGCACAGATACGCAGTATTTT
>TRBV5-6|NA|TRBJ2-3|NA
CASSSTGSGTQYF
TGTGCCAGCAGCTCTACAGGGTCAGGTACGCAGTATTTT
>TRBV19|NA|TRBJ1-2|TRBD1
CASSIEDRRISYTF
TGTGCCAGTAGTATTGAGGACAGGAGGATCAGCTACACCTTC
>TRBV15|NA|TRBJ1-3|NA
CATSRESTGKKNTIYF
TGTGCCACCAGCAGAGAGTCTACGGGAAAAAAGAACACCATATATTTT
>TRBV2|NA|TRBJ2-1|NA
CASSEARAPGLVKNEQFF
TGTGCCAGCAGTGAAGCCCGAGCTCCTGGACTGGTGAAGAATGAGCAGTTCTTC
>TRBV2|NA|TRBJ2-7|NA
CASRQERLSYEQYF
TGTGCCAGCAGACAAGAGCGCCTCTCCTACGAGCAGTACTTC
>TRBV30|NA|TRBJ2-1|NA
CAWSPARTGYSYNEQFF
TGTGCCTGGAGCCCAGCCCGAACAGGGTACTCCTACAATGAGCAGTTCTTC
>TRBV2|NA|TRBJ2-5|TRBD1
CASNLQGPQETQYF
TGTGCCAGCAACTTACAGGGGCCCCAAGAGACCCAGTACTTC
>TRBV7-6|NA|TRBJ2-6|NA
CASSLLAVRGFSGANVLTF
TGTGCCAGCAGCCTCCTCGCGGTAAGGGGGTTCTCTGGGGCCAACGTCCTGACTTTC
>TRBV28|NA|TRBJ1-1|NA
CASREDTNTEAFF
TGTGCCAGCAGAGAGGACACGAACACTGAAGCTTTCTTT
>TRBV28|NA|TRBJ2-5|NA
CASSLFPGEETQYF
TGTGCCAGCAGTTTATTCCCGGGAGAAGAGACCCAGTACTTC
>TRBV19|NA|TRBJ1-1|NA
CASRRWAGAGDLNTEAFF
TGTGCCAGCAGAAGGTGGGCAGGGGCCGGGGATTTGAACACTGAAGCTTTCTTT
>TRBV5-4|NA|TRBJ2-2|TRBD2
CASSKGLAANTGELFF
TGTGCCAGCAGCAAGGGACTAGCGGCGAACACCGGGGAGCTGTTTTTT
>TRBV29-1|NA|TRBJ1-4|TRBD1
CSGRDSNEKLFF
TGCAGCGGCCGGGACAGCAATGAAAAACTGTTTTTT
>TRBV19|NA|TRBJ1-1|NA
CASTYRAGNTEAFF
TGTGCCAGCACATACAGGGCAGGGAACACTGAAGCTTTCTTT